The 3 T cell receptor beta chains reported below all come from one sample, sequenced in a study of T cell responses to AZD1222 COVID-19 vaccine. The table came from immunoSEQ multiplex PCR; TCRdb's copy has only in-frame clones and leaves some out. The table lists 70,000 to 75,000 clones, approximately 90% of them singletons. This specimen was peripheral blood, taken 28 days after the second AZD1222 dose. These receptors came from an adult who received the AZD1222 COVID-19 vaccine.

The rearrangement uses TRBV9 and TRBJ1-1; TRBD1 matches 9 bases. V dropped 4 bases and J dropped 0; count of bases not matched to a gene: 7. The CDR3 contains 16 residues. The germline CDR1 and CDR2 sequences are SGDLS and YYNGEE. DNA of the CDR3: TGTGCCAGCAGCCCCACAGGGGGCGGGATGAACACTGAAGCTTTCTTT. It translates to CASSPTGGGMNTEAFF.

The CDR3 DNA reads as TGTGCCAGCAGCTTGTTACAGGGTGGGCAAGCTTTCTTT. It codes for CASSLLQGGQAFF. The chain combines TRBV7-9 with TRBJ1-1; perhaps TRBD1 as D (6 bases). CDR1 is SEHNR and CDR2 is FQNEAQ in the germline V gene (reference sequence). V gave up 3 bases and J gave up 9 bases, with 14 bases separating them. This CDR3 spans 13 amino acids.

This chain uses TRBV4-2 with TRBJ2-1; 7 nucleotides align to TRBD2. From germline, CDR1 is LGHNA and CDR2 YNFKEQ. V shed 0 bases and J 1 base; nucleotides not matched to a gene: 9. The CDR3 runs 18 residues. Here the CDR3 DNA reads TGTGCCAGCAGCCAAGATATAGGCCTAGCGGAATCCTACAATGAGCAGTTCTTC. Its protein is CASSQDIGLAESYNEQFF.